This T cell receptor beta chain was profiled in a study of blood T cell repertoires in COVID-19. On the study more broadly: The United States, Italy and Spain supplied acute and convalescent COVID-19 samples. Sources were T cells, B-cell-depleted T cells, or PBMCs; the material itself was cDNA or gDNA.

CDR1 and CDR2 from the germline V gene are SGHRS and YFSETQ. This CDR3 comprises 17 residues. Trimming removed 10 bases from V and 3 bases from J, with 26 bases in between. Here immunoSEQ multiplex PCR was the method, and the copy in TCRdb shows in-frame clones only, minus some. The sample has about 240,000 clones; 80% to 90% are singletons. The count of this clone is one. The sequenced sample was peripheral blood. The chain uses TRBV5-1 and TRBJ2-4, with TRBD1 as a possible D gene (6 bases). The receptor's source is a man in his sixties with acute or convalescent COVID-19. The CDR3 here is CAGGRLETGLNKNIQYF. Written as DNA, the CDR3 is TGCGCCGGCGGTAGACTGGAAACAGGGTTAAACAAAAACATTCAGTACTTC. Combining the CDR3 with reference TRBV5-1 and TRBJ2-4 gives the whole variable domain KAGVTQTPRYLIKTRGQQVTLSCSPISGHRSVSWYQQTPGQGLQFLFEYFSETQRNKGNFPGRFSGRQFSNSRSEMNVSTLELGDSALYLCAGGRLETGLNKNIQYFGAGTRLSVL.